This is a list of T cell receptor beta chains from one sample in a study of blood T cell repertoires in COVID-19. Method: immunoSEQ multiplex PCR; TCRdb's copy keeps in-frame clones and lacks some. The sample has 40,000 or so clones, 79% seen once; the top ten hold 23%. The sample consisted of peripheral blood. These receptors came from a man in his sixties or seventies with acute or convalescent COVID-19. Each CDR3 is given without its conserved first and last residue.

TRBV7-9,ASSLVGRGLDQPQH
TRBV10-3,AISEPSSGLYEQY
TRBV6-4,ASREVAGSGELF
TRBV10-2,ASSARLAGASYEQY
TRBV29-1,SVGWGTGSWTEAF
TRBV7-9,ASSSRGDSGKEKLF
TRBV6-1,ASSEQVNTEAF
TRBV5-4,ASSLAGAMNTEAF
TRBV29-1,SVVELAGATYEQY
TRBV7-8,ASSLGPLTGSWVNEQF
TRBV6-6,AGKTGDPNEKLF
TRBV16,ASSHRGAGSYGYT
TRBV24-1,ATSDLKWETGDTGELF
TRBV3-1/TRBV3-2,ASSQGGRGGYEQF
TRBV7-9,ASRGAPPGYT
TRBV9,ASSLGGGGPRFNTQY
TRBV6-6,ASSPRQGANSPLH
TRBV28,ASNPHGVETQY
TRBV7-6,ASSFTGDTEAF
TRBV28,ASDAASTDTQY
TRBV19,ASIQGVAEAF
TRBV5-1,ASSLTGFLNEKLF
TRBV3-1/TRBV3-2,ASSQEAAGVDTEAF
TRBV7-2,ASSLVGAGGPNTGELF
TRBV19,ASSIGSGGYT
TRBV27,ASSFAGGEQY
TRBV28,ASSLYRGGEQY
TRBV19,ASSIGQNPSYEQY